The sequence of this T cell receptor (beta chain) was determined in a study of blood T cell repertoires in COVID-19. Looking at the study overall: The origin of the acute and convalescent COVID-19 samples was the United States, Italy and Spain. The cDNA or gDNA used as material had been derived from T cells, B-cell-depleted T cells, or PBMCs.

The ends were cut back, 4 bases at V and 5 bases at J, with 9 bases in the middle. The CDR3 runs to 12 residues. Germline assignment: CDR1 MGHRA and CDR2 YSYEKL. In the source study's methods: Reference gene primers were amplified, and this amplification served to estimate nucleated cell counts. Sequenced by immunoSEQ multiplex PCR; TCRdb stores in-frame clones only, minus some. The D gene and trimming were derived from the DNA, and the V and J assignments and clone size from that table. The sample lists around 67,000 clones; approximately 84% were seen once. The rearrangement joins TRBV4-1 to TRBJ2-7; tentative D call: TRBD1 (6 bases). The receptor was isolated from a man aged 70 or older with acute or convalescent COVID-19. Sequencing used peripheral blood. DNA of the CDR3: TGCGCCAGCAGCCCCGACAGGAACGAGCAGTACTTC. As protein: CASSPDRNEQYF.